What follows are 31 T cell receptor beta chains derived from one specimen sequenced in a study of beta chain features in type 1 diabetes. Every bit of the isolated RNA underwent reverse transcription, so sequencing read expressed TCRB transcripts. Some clones are missing from TCRdb's copy, which holds only in-frame ones; the method was immunoSEQ multiplex PCR. Here the sample spans about 53,000 clones, approximately 60% being singletons. General study points: People with Type 1 diabetes carried modestly yet significantly shorter TCRB CDR3s in all four CD4+ subsets.

These TCRs are of unknown antigen specificity. The source material was stem cell memory CD4+ T cells from blood. The receptors originated from a woman aged 25 to 39 with type 1 diabetes.

The V gene is TRBV7-2, the J gene TRBJ2-3, with TRBD2 matching over 14 bases. V trimming: 5 bases; J trimming: 4 bases; junction bases outside the gene matches: 2. Germline V gene lookup returns CDR1 SGHTA and CDR2 FQGNSA. The CDR3 runs to 15 residues. The CDR3 sequence is CASSTGLAGADTQYF. CDR3 nucleotides: TGTGCCAGCAGCACGGGACTAGCGGGAGCAGATACGCAGTATTTT. The full variable domain, in which reference TRBV7-2 and TRBJ2-3 provide the parts outside the CDR3, is GAGVSQSPSNKVTEKGKDVELRCDPISGHTALYWYRQSLGQGLEFLIYFQGNSAPDKSGLPSDRFSAERTGGSVSTLTIQRTQQEDSAVYLCASSTGLAGADTQYFGPGTRLTVL.

The J gene is TRBJ1-1, the V gene TRBV7-2, with 10 bases identical to TRBD1. Germline CDR1 and CDR2: SGHTA and FQGNSA. The CDR3 has 15 residues. With V trimmed by 5 bases and J by 6 bases, 9 bases remained unmatched. Here the CDR3 DNA reads TGTGCCAGCAGCAGCCAGCCCGGACAGGGGGCTGAAGCTTTCTTT. This codes for CASSSQPGQGAEAFF.

This clone appeared a few times. For the CDR3, the DNA is TGTGCCAGTAGTTCTTGGGGGACAGGCTCTACCTACGAGCAGTACTTC. Amino acid sequence: CASSSWGTGSTYEQYF. The rearrangement joins TRBV18 to TRBJ2-7; 8 bases are shared with TRBD1. The trim removed 9 bases at V and 2 bases at J, leaving 15 bases unmatched. Germline V gene sequence: CDR1 KGHSH, CDR2 LQKENI. The CDR3 totals 16 residues.

The rearrangement joins TRBV25-1 to TRBJ2-2, with a possible D match to TRBD2 (5 bases). CDR3 length equals 15 residues. V lost 0 bases to trimming and J lost 4 bases, with 9 bases between them. Germline loops: CDR1 MGHDK, CDR2 SYGVNS. DNA of the CDR3: TGTGCCAGCAGTGAATATGGAGGATTCACCGGGGAGCTGTTTTTT. It yields the protein CASSEYGGFTGELFF. Full variable domain (missing parts from reference TRBV25-1 and TRBJ2-2): EADIYQTPRYLVIGTGKKITLECSQTMGHDKMYWYQQDPGMELHLIHYSYGVNSTEKGDLSSESTVSRIRTEHFPLTLESARPSHTSQYLCASSEYGGFTGELFFGEGSRLTVL.

V is TRBV6-5 and J is TRBJ2-7; the D gene is possibly TRBD1 (6 bases). The V end lost 6 bases, the J end lost 5 bases, and 11 bases lay between the germline ends. Germline loops: CDR1 MNHEY, CDR2 SVGAGI. CDR3 size: 12 residues. The CDR3 DNA reads TGTGCCAGCAGCCTACAGGGTGACGAGCAGTACTTC. Protein: CASSLQGDEQYF.

The chain combines TRBV23-1 with TRBJ1-5; weak D call: TRBD1 (5 bases). TRBV23-1 is an open reading frame whose function is uncertain. Trimming left V 2 bases short and J 5 bases short, with 25 bases between. This CDR3 contains 19 residues. The CDR3 here is CASSQPDPGGEKADQPQHF. The CDR3 DNA is TGCGCCAGCAGTCAACCCGACCCTGGGGGGGAGAAGGCTGATCAGCCCCAGCATTTT.

The chain joins TRBV5-5 to TRBJ2-5, with 8 bases aligning to TRBD1. This CDR3 is built from 15 residues. The germline gives CDR1 SGHKS, CDR2 YYEKEE (reference sequence). V shed 0 bases and J 4 bases; nucleotides not matched to a gene: 5. The DNA of the CDR3 is TGTGCCAGCAGCTTGGGGACAGGGCTGTCAGAGACCCAGTACTTC. Translation: CASSLGTGLSETQYF. Combining the CDR3 with reference TRBV5-5 and TRBJ2-5 gives the whole variable domain DAGVTQSPTHLIKTRGQQVTLRCSPISGHKSVSWYQQVLGQGPQFIFQYYEKEERGRGNFPDRFSARQFPNYSSELNVNALLLGDSALYLCASSLGTGLSETQYFGPGTRLLVL.

The chain is built from TRBV28 and TRBJ1-5, with a weak D call TRBD1 (5 bases). Trimming shortened V by 8 bases and J by 4 bases, and 9 bases separated the two germline ends. The germline CDR1 and CDR2 sequences are MDHEN and SYDVKM. The CDR3 runs 12 residues. The CDR3 DNA is TGTGCCAGCGGGACTGAGAATCAGCCCCAGCATTTT. Its protein is CASGTENQPQHF.

A few counts support this clone. The CDR3 sequence: CASSQHPGAGDRTDTQYF. CDR3 nucleotide sequence: TGCGCCAGCAGCCAACACCCTGGAGCGGGAGATCGTACAGATACGCAGTATTTT. V is TRBV4-3 and J is TRBJ2-3; 8 nucleotides agree with TRBD2. The CDR3 consists of 18 residues. V dropped 2 bases and J dropped 3; count of bases not matched to a gene: 13. Per the germline V gene, CDR1 is LGHNA and CDR2 is YSLEER.

The CDR3 loop is CASGLVLGRGGTGILGYTF. The CDR3 region has the DNA TGTGCTAGTGGTTTGGTACTAGGGAGAGGTGGGACAGGGATTCTGGGCTACACCTTC. The chain links TRBV12-5 to TRBJ1-2; 9 bases agree with TRBD1. This CDR3 is 19 amino acids long. Trimming cost V 0 bases and J 8 bases; bases outside gene matches: 19. The germline CDR1 and CDR2 sequences are LGHNT and FRNRAP.

This clone turned up a few times. The rearrangement links TRBV6-6 to TRBJ1-5, with 7 bases lining up with TRBD1. V was pared by 2 bases and J by 4 bases, with 5 bases of the junction left unmatched. CDR3 length equals 15 residues. CDR1 and CDR2 from the germline V gene are MNHNY and SVGAGI (reference sequence). The CDR3 DNA sequence: TGTGCCAGCAGTTACCCAGGGGGTCGTAATCAGCCCCAGCATTTT. Translating it yields CASSYPGGRNQPQHF.

The J gene is TRBJ2-1, the V gene TRBV5-1, with TRBD1 identical over 10 bases. Germline CDR1 reads SGHRS; CDR2 reads YFSETQ. This CDR3 contains 18 residues. After removal of 3 bases from V and 0 bases from J, the junction contained 9 bases not matched to a gene. The CDR3 loop is CASSSRDRGYSSYNEQFF. As DNA, the CDR3 is TGCGCCAGCAGCTCCCGGGACAGGGGCTATAGCTCCTACAATGAGCAGTTCTTC.

This clone was recorded a few times. Other DNA sequences in this sample translate to the same CDR3. The chain carries TRBV7-2 and TRBJ2-1; 9 bases align to TRBD2. The CDR3 has 15 amino acids. V lost 4 bases to trimming and J lost 10 bases; unmatched junction nucleotides: 11. Germline V gene sequence: CDR1 SGHTA, CDR2 FQGNSA. CDR3 nucleotide sequence: TGTGCCAGCAGCTCGGCGGGGGGGCTGGTTATGGAGCAGTTCTTC. Translating gives CASSSAGGLVMEQFF.

The rearrangement uses TRBV5-6 and TRBJ1-1, with TRBD1 matching 7 bases. CDR1 is SGHDT, CDR2 YYEEEE, per germline. With V trimmed by 0 bases and J by 1 base, 3 bases remained unmatched. CDR3 length: 15 amino acids. CDR3 protein: CASSLVAGGNTEAFF. CDR3 bases: TGTGCCAGCAGCTTGGTGGCAGGGGGGAACACTGAAGCTTTCTTT.

The chain has TRBV4-2 and TRBJ1-2, with D tentatively TRBD1 (5 bases). Germline values: CDR1 LGHNA, CDR2 YNFKEQ. Trimming left V 5 bases short and J 0 bases short, with 19 bases between. The CDR3 covers 17 residues. The DNA of the CDR3 is TGTGCCAGCAGCTCAGGAGGGACCGCCGCGACTAACTATGGCTACACCTTC. Protein product: CASSSGGTAATNYGYTF.

The chain combines TRBV9 with TRBJ1-1; perhaps TRBD1 as D (5 bases). The V gene's germline CDR1 is SGDLS and CDR2 YYNGEE. Trimming cost V 0 bases and J 6 bases, with 15 bases left between them. The CDR3 covers 15 residues. CDR3 sequence: CASSVVPVEGAEAFF. In DNA, the CDR3 is TGTGCCAGCAGCGTAGTCCCTGTGGAAGGGGCTGAAGCTTTCTTT.

The V gene is TRBV7-9, the J gene TRBJ1-3; no definite D call. With 2 bases removed from V and 4 bases from J, the gap between germline ends came to 15 bases. The CDR3 length is 16 residues. Germline loops: CDR1 SEHNR, CDR2 FQNEAQ (reference sequence). The CDR3 DNA follows: TGTGCCAGCAGCTTATATTCGACGGGTGCCGGAAACACCATATATTTT. It translates to CASSLYSTGAGNTIYF.

The chain has TRBV7-8 and TRBJ2-1; D call uncertain. The CDR3 has 12 residues. The ends were cut back, 0 bases at V and 10 bases at J, with 7 bases in the middle. Germline CDR1 is SGHVS and CDR2 is FQNEAQ. The CDR3 loop is CASSLALLEQFF. The DNA for the CDR3 is TGTGCCAGCAGCTTAGCCCTTTTGGAGCAGTTCTTC.

This chain uses TRBV6-1 with TRBJ2-5, with a possible D match to TRBD1 (6 bases). The CDR3 loop spans 14 amino acids. Between the trimmed V and J ends, which lost 5 bases and 2 bases, there was a span of 12 bases. Germline assignment: CDR1 MNHNS and CDR2 SASEGT. This CDR3 is CASSPRTVQETQYF. The CDR3, as DNA: TGTGCCAGCAGTCCCCGGACAGTGCAAGAGACCCAGTACTTC.

This clone has just a few counts. The chain employs TRBV7-6 and TRBJ2-1; perhaps TRBD2 as D (7 bases). This CDR3 has 13 residues. Germline CDR1 is SGHVS and CDR2 is FNYEAQ. The V end was cut by 5 bases, the J end by 7 bases, with 12 bases between. In nucleotides, the CDR3 is TGTGCCAGCAGCGGAGGGGGGGCTAATGAGCAGTTCTTC. This sequence encodes CASSGGGANEQFF.

The V call is TRBV7-2, the J call TRBJ1-5, with D hard to call. The ends were cut back, 5 bases at V and 6 bases at J, with 14 bases in the middle. The V gene's germline CDR1 is SGHTA and CDR2 FQGNSA. The CDR3 length is 14 residues. The CDR3 loop is CASSGRMGGQPQHF. CDR3 in DNA: TGTGCCAGCAGCGGCCGAATGGGAGGTCAGCCCCAGCATTTT.

V gene TRBV28 combines with J gene TRBJ1-1; TRBD1 aligns across 9 bases. V lost 8 bases, J lost 5 bases, and 12 bases stayed unmatched. The CDR3 has 15 residues. The V gene's germline CDR1 is MDHEN and CDR2 SYDVKM. CDR3 sequence reads: CASLSIQGAGTEAFF. The DNA of the CDR3 is TGTGCCAGCCTTTCAATACAGGGGGCCGGAACTGAAGCTTTCTTT.

J is TRBJ2-1 and V is TRBV30, with 10 bases lining up with TRBD2. This CDR3 comprises 14 residues. The trim removed 8 bases at V and 4 bases at J, leaving 8 bases unmatched. The germline gives CDR1 GTSNPN, CDR2 SVGIG (reference sequence). The CDR3 DNA sequence: TGTGCCCGGACTAGCGGCCCAGTTTACAATGAGCAGTTCTTC. As protein: CARTSGPVYNEQFF.

The chain carries TRBV7-6 and TRBJ2-5; tentatively, D is TRBD1 (5 bases). The CDR3 sequence is 13 residues long. CDR1 is SGHVS and CDR2 is FNYEAQ in the germline V gene. V gave up 2 bases and J gave up 9 bases, with 13 bases separating them. The CDR3 here is CASSLIPTDSQYF. DNA of the CDR3: TGTGCCAGCAGCTTAATCCCGACAGACTCCCAGTACTTC.

The gene calls are TRBV5-1 and TRBJ1-1; D is unclear. Germline V gene lookup returns CDR1 SGHRS and CDR2 YFSETQ. Between the trimmed V and J ends, which lost 0 bases and 6 bases, there was a span of 9 bases. The CDR3 has 13 amino acids. For the CDR3, the DNA is TGCGCCAGCAGCTTGGGGGAGGCATCTGAAGCTTTCTTT. Protein: CASSLGEASEAFF.

This chain joins TRBV5-4 and TRBJ2-1; 13 nucleotides agree with TRBD2. Germline V gives CDR1 SGHNT, CDR2 YYREEE (reference sequence). The CDR3 is made up of 15 amino acids. The V gene end was trimmed by 4 bases and the J gene end by 9 bases; junction bases not matched to a gene: 7. CDR3 loop: CASSLLAGGPSEQFF. CDR3 in DNA: TGTGCCAGCAGCCTACTAGCGGGAGGGCCTAGTGAGCAGTTCTTC.

V usage is TRBV6-5 and J usage is TRBJ1-1; no clear D gene. Germline V lookup: CDR1 MNHEY, CDR2 SVGAGI. The CDR3 loop spans 16 amino acids. With 0 bases removed from V and 0 bases from J, the gap between germline ends came to 11 bases. The CDR3 bases are TGTGCCAGCAGTTACTCCGTCGGGGTATTGAACACTGAAGCTTTCTTT. Its translation is CASSYSVGVLNTEAFF.

This clone appeared a few times. The V gene is TRBV7-9, the J gene TRBJ2-1; D is perhaps TRBD2 (5 bases). The germline CDR1 and CDR2 sequences are SEHNR and FQNEAQ (reference sequence). The CDR3 is 13 residues long. With 3 bases removed from V and 10 bases from J, the gap between germline ends came to 13 bases. CDR3 protein: CASSFRMEDEQFF. The DNA of the CDR3 is TGTGCCAGCAGCTTCAGAATGGAGGACGAGCAGTTCTTC.

The chain uses TRBV6-5 and TRBJ2-3, with D perhaps TRBD1 (5 bases). The V gene's germline CDR1 is MNHEY and CDR2 SVGAGI. This CDR3 spans 14 amino acids. Trimming shortened V by 4 bases and J by 2 bases, and 10 bases separated the two germline ends. The CDR3 spells CASSSNRLTDTQYF. CDR3 nucleotides: TGTGCCAGCAGTTCAAACAGGCTCACAGATACGCAGTATTTT.

This chain joins TRBV7-3 and TRBJ2-3, with 10 bases fitting TRBD2. V dropped 5 bases and J dropped 2; count of bases not matched to a gene: 7. CDR1 is SGHTA, CDR2 FQGTGA, per germline. The CDR3 covers 16 residues. The CDR3 sequence: CASSPTSGTYTDTQYF. In nucleotides, the CDR3 is TGTGCCAGCAGCCCAACTAGCGGGACCTACACAGATACGCAGTATTTT.

CDR3 sequence reads: CASSELGQGARGNQPQHF. The CDR3 DNA reads as TGTGCCAGCAGTGAATTAGGACAGGGGGCAAGGGGCAATCAGCCCCAGCATTTT. V usage is TRBV2 and J usage is TRBJ1-5, with 11 bases fitting TRBD1. From germline, CDR1 is SNHLY and CDR2 FYNNEI. The J segment lost 2 bases and the V segment lost 2 bases, leaving 8 bases of the junction unmatched. The CDR3 sequence is 18 residues long.